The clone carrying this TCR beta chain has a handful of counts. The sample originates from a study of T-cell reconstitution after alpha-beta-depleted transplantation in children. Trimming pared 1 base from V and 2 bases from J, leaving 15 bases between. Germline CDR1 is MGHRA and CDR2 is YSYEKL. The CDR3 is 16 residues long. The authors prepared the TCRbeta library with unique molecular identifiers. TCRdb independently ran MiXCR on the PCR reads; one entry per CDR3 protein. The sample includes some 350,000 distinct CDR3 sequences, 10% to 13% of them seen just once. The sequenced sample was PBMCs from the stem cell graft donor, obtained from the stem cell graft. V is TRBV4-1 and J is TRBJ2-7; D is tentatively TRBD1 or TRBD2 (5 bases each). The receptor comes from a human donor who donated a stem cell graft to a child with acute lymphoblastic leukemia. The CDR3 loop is CASSQGSGLNPYEQYF. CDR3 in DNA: TGCGCCAGCAGCCAAGGATCGGGGCTGAACCCCTACGAGCAGTACTTC.